This TCR beta chain was sequenced in a study of control samples from healthy donors and cancer patients. Produced via immunoSEQ multiplex PCR; TCRdb's table is partial and in-frame only. Of 150,000 to 200,000 clones listed, 91% are singletons. CDR3 size: 16 residues. The germline V gene encodes CDR1 SNHLY and CDR2 FYNNEI. J was trimmed by 4 bases and V by 3 bases; bases with no gene match: 6. The TCR was taken from a woman between 40 and 50 years old in good health. The sequenced sample was blood. The chain recombines TRBV2 with TRBJ2-1, with 10 nucleotides matching TRBD2. The CDR3 nucleotides read TGTGCCAGCAGTGAGGCTAGCGGGGGTTTATACAATGAGCAGTTCTTC. Its protein is CASSEASGGLYNEQFF.